This T cell receptor beta chain was profiled in a study of graft-versus-host responses after intestinal transplantation. Background on the study: Recipients uniformly received anti-thymocyte globulin induction, followed by tacrolimus and steroids for roughly three years. Study-level points and caveats: Marrow from the recipient contained GvH clones, some of which had appeared first in ileum or blood.

Only in-frame clones appear in the TCRdb table, and some are missing; sequencing was by immunoSEQ multiplex PCR. The table has around 78,000 clones, around 86% seen once. In regard to this clone: The antigen is unknown.

V shed 7 bases and J 6 bases; nucleotides not matched to a gene: 14. The CDR3 consists of 16 residues. CDR1 and CDR2 (germline): LGHNT, FRNRAP. The J gene is TRBJ2-3, the V gene TRBV12-5; TRBD2 matches 9 bases. The TCR sequence derives from a human donor who was the organ donor for an intestinal transplant. The input for sequencing was unstimulated CD8+ T cells sorted from spleen or lymph node cells, taken before transplant. The CDR3 reads CASAPTVLAGGDTQYF. The CDR3 DNA sequence: TGTGCTAGTGCCCCTACGGTACTAGCGGGTGGGGATACGCAGTATTTT.